The following is a T cell receptor beta chain sequence with its context. No antigen is known for it. The CDR3 extends over 14 amino acids. CDR1 SGHTA and CDR2 FQGTGA come from the germline V gene. The germline V and J ends were trimmed by 9 bases and 4 bases, with 17 bases remaining between them. These data belong to a study of radiotherapy plus CTLA-4 blockade in lung cancer. Study-wide background: Objective responses were observed in less than 20% of patients, and disease control was achieved by roughly 31%.

The study gave focal radiation plus ipilimumab CTLA-4 blockade to patients with chemo-refractory metastatic non-small-cell lung cancer. TCRdb's copy holds only in-frame clones and misses some; the assay was immunoSEQ multiplex PCR. Of 40,000 to 50,000 clones in the sample, approximately 70% were seen once. The study, taken as a whole, reports: Once radiotherapy plus ipilimumab had been given, TCR clones derived from tumor expanded in blood.

The gene calls are TRBV7-3 and TRBJ2-3, with a weak D call TRBD2 (5 bases). This material consisted of peripheral blood, taken from a patient treated with radiotherapy plus ipilimumab. This TCR derives from a human donor with non-small cell lung cancer who had stable disease on radiotherapy plus ipilimumab. The CDR3 nucleotides are TGTGCCAGTTCGGACTCAACGGAGGCAGATACGCAGTATTTT. Translating gives CASSDSTEADTQYF.